Below, one TCR beta chain is given with its context. Its target is unknown. These data belong to a study of shared clonotypes between healthy human individuals. Generated by immunoSEQ multiplex PCR, the TCRdb table keeps only in-frame clones and is missing some. The table has 1.6 million or so clones, about 98.5% seen once. V lost 5 bases to trimming and J lost 7 bases; unmatched junction nucleotides: 5. Germline CDR1 SGHTA, CDR2 FQGNSA. The CDR3 loop spans 13 amino acids. General study points: What naive subsets generally showed was a larger estimated richness than memory subsets showed.

Input material: naive CD4+ T cells sorted from blood. Regarding subset: CD45RA+ positively selected. The receptor was derived from a young man in good health. V and J are TRBV7-2 and TRBJ2-3, with TRBD2 matching over 8 bases. The CDR3 nucleotides are TGTGCCAGCAGCCGGACTAGCAGTAATACGCAGTATTTT. It translates to CASSRTSSNTQYF.